This T cell receptor beta chain was identified during a study of blood T cell repertoires in COVID-19. Produced via immunoSEQ multiplex PCR; TCRdb's table is partial and in-frame only. The table has more than 85,000 clones, around 83% seen once. There are 14 residues in the CDR3. V was pared by 4 bases and J by 5 bases, with 14 bases between. The germline V gene encodes CDR1 LNHDA and CDR2 SQIVND (reference sequence). In this sample, this clone turned up a few times. The chain recombines TRBV19 with TRBJ1-1; maybe TRBD1 (5 bases). The sample was peripheral blood. This TCR derives from a man aged 60-69 years with acute or convalescent COVID-19. The CDR3 is CASSTQGRLTEAFF. The CDR3 nucleotides are TGTGCCAGTAGTACGCAGGGCCGGCTAACTGAAGCTTTCTTT.